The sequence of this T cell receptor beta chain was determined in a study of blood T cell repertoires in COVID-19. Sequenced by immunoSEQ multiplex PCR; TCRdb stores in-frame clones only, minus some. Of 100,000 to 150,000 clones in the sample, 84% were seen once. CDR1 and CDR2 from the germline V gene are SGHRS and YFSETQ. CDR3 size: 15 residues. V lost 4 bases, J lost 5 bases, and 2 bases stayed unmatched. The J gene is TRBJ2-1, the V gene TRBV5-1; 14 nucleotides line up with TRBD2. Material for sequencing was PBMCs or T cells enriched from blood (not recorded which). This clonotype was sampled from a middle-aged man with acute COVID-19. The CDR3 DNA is TGCGCCAGCAGCCCGGGACTAGCGGGGGACAATGAGCAGTTCTTC. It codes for CASSPGLAGDNEQFF.